The next 25 T cell receptor beta chains were all read from a single sample in a study of blood T cell repertoires in COVID-19. The method was immunoSEQ multiplex PCR; TCRdb's version includes in-frame clones alone and lacks a portion of them. The repertoire holds under 150,000 clones, with about 80% as singletons. The sample taken for sequencing was peripheral blood. These receptors were taken from a middle-aged woman with acute or convalescent COVID-19.

This clone was recorded once. A junction boundary mismatches the germline segment, possibly from a read error. This chain uses TRBV6-1 with TRBJ1-5, with 11 bases identical to TRBD1. Germline CDR1 reads MNHNS; CDR2 reads SASEGT. The CDR3 runs to 16 residues. CDR3 coding DNA: TGTGCCAGCAGGGAAGGGACAGGGGGTGCTAAGGGGCCCCAGCATTTT. It translates to CASREGTGGAKGPQHF.

V gene TRBV7-8 combines with J gene TRBJ1-3; D perhaps matches TRBD1 (6 bases). Germline assignment: CDR1 SGHVS and CDR2 FQNEAQ. Trimming stripped 3 bases from V and 0 bases from J, with 9 bases between. CDR3 length: 15 amino acids. CDR3 sequence reads: CASSLDRVSGNTIYF. Written as DNA, the CDR3 is TGTGCCAGCAGCTTGGACAGAGTCTCTGGAAACACCATATATTTT. The variable domain in full, completed from reference TRBV7-8 and TRBJ1-3, reads GAGVSQSPRYKVAKRGQDVALRCDPISGHVSLFWYQQALGQGPEFLTYFQNEAQLDKSGLPSDRFFAERPEGSVSTLKIQRTQQEDSAVYLCASSLDRVSGNTIYFGEGSWLTVV.

The chain is built from TRBV19 and TRBJ2-7; D may be TRBD1 (5 bases). Trimming removed 5 bases at V and 2 bases at J, with 22 bases between. The germline V gene has CDR1 LNHDA and CDR2 SQIVND (reference sequence). The CDR3 sequence is 17 residues long. The CDR3 is CASSQPSWQGRTYEQYF. The CDR3 nucleotides are TGTGCCAGTAGTCAACCCTCGTGGCAGGGAAGAACCTACGAGCAGTACTTC.

This rearrangement joins TRBV27 to TRBJ1-1, with unresolved D. This CDR3 contains 15 residues. The V gene's germline CDR1 is MNHEY and CDR2 SMNVEV (reference sequence). Deletions cut 0 bases from V and 0 bases from J, with 8 bases between. The DNA of the CDR3 is TGTGCCAGCAGTTTATCGAAGACTGTGAACACTGAAGCTTTCTTT. The encoded protein is CASSLSKTVNTEAFF.

The genes are TRBV7-2 and TRBJ2-3; unclear D gene. Germline-derived CDR1 and CDR2 are SGHTA and FQGNSA. Between the trimmed V and J ends, which lost 5 bases and 2 bases, there was a span of 11 bases. CDR3 size: 14 residues. Here the CDR3 reads CASSRQYLTDTQYF. The CDR3 DNA follows: TGTGCCAGCAGCCGTCAGTACCTCACAGATACGCAGTATTTT.

This chain connects TRBV5-1 to TRBJ1-2; D might be TRBD1 (5 bases). The CDR3 is 13 residues long. V lost 1 base, J lost 8 bases, and 12 bases lay in between. Germline lookup yields CDR1 SGHRS and CDR2 YFSETQ. The CDR3 protein is CASSLPGTYGYTF. The CDR3 DNA is TGCGCCAGCAGCTTGCCAGGGACTTACGGCTACACCTTC.

This clone was seen a single time. Here the CDR3 reads CASSLSRQGSEKLFF. CDR3 coding DNA: TGTGCCAGCAGTTTATCTCGACAGGGAAGTGAAAAACTGTTTTTT. V and J are TRBV27 and TRBJ1-4; TRBD1 matches at 7 bases. Per the germline V gene, CDR1 is MNHEY and CDR2 is SMNVEV (reference sequence). The CDR3 runs 15 residues. The V and J ends lost 0 bases and 7 bases, in that order; junction bases with no gene match: 5.

This chain links TRBV2 with TRBJ2-1; 9 nucleotides match TRBD2. This CDR3 has 17 amino acids. The germline V gene encodes CDR1 SNHLY and CDR2 FYNNEI. V shed 1 base and J 3 bases; nucleotides not matched to a gene: 7. Here the CDR3 DNA reads TGTGCCAGCAGTGAAGGAGCGGGGGGTGGTCGCTACAATGAGCAGTTCTTC. Translated: CASSEGAGGGRYNEQFF.

This clone was counted a single time. This chain joins TRBV5-4 and TRBJ2-3; TRBD2 matches at 11 bases. Germline loops: CDR1 SGHNT, CDR2 YYREEE (reference sequence). The CDR3 covers 16 residues. Unmatched junction bases numbered 5, after V lost 5 bases and J lost 0 bases. The CDR3, as DNA: TGTGCCAGCAGACCCCTAGCGGGGGGAAGCACAGATACGCAGTATTTT. It yields the protein CASRPLAGGSTDTQYF.

J is TRBJ1-1 and V is TRBV21-1; the table gives TRBD1 as D, unverified against the DNA. TRBV21-1 is listed as a pseudogene. The CDR3 contains 15 residues. CDR3 region: CASSPRDRLFDEAFF. CDR3 DNA: TGTGCCAGCAGCCCCCGGGACAGGCTTTTTGACGAAGCTTTCTTT.

There are a few counts of this clone. The chain has TRBV6-1 and TRBJ2-1; D possibly corresponds to TRBD1 (5 bases). The CDR3 contains 12 residues. V lost 3 bases and J 7 bases, leaving 7 bases between the germline ends. CDR1 is MNHNS and CDR2 is SASEGT in the germline V gene. CDR3 sequence reads: CASSDRVNEQFF. For the CDR3, the DNA is TGTGCCAGCAGTGACAGGGTGAATGAGCAGTTCTTC.

This rearrangement joins TRBV5-1 to TRBJ2-7; TRBD1 matches 9 bases. With V trimmed by 2 bases and J by 5 bases, 5 bases remained unmatched. The germline gives CDR1 SGHRS, CDR2 YFSETQ. CDR3 length equals 14 residues. The CDR3 loop is CASSFGQGLNEQYF. Here the CDR3 DNA reads TGCGCCAGCAGCTTCGGACAGGGGTTAAACGAGCAGTACTTC.

This chain connects TRBV5-1 to TRBJ2-5, with 8 nucleotides matching TRBD2. CDR3 size: 18 residues. CDR1 is SGHRS, CDR2 YFSETQ, per germline. V lost 7 bases to trimming and J lost 3 bases; unmatched junction nucleotides: 20. CDR3: CASAVGKVAGGKEETQYF. DNA for the CDR3: TGCGCCAGCGCCGTGGGAAAGGTGGCGGGGGGAAAAGAAGAGACCCAGTACTTC.

This chain connects TRBV3-1 (or the pseudogene TRBV3-2) to TRBJ1-1; D not resolved. The CDR3 loop spans 17 amino acids. The germline V gene encodes CDR1 LGHDT and CDR2 YNNKEL (reference sequence). V lost 2 bases to trimming and J lost 1 base, with 17 bases between them. The CDR3 sequence: CASSQRPGYRGNTEAFF. The DNA for the CDR3 is TGTGCCAGCAGCCAAAGACCTGGCTATCGAGGGAACACTGAAGCTTTCTTT.

This chain connects TRBV21-1 to TRBJ2-5; the table assigns TRBD1, which was not confirmed against the DNA. TRBV21-1 is noted as a pseudogene. There are 13 residues in the CDR3. CDR3 DNA: TGTGCCAGCAGCAAAAAGGGGGTGAGGACCCAGTACTTC. This translates into CASSKKGVRTQYF.

The chain joins TRBV6-1 to TRBJ2-7; TRBD2 matches 7 bases. Germline CDR1 and CDR2: MNHNS and SASEGT. V lost 2 bases to trimming and J lost 3 bases; unmatched junction nucleotides: 13. This CDR3 has 17 amino acids. The CDR3 sequence is CASSEQRGVQARYEQYF. The DNA for the CDR3 is TGTGCCAGCAGTGAACAACGGGGGGTCCAGGCTCGCTACGAGCAGTACTTC.

This clone was observed a single time. The genes are TRBV5-1 and TRBJ2-5, with D possibly being TRBD2 (5 bases). The CDR3 spans 13 residues. Trimming removed 0 bases from V and 2 bases from J, with 5 bases in between. Germline CDR1 reads SGHRS; CDR2 reads YFSETQ. CDR3 loop: CASSLGLQETQYF. In DNA form, the CDR3 reads TGCGCCAGCAGCTTGGGACTACAAGAGACCCAGTACTTC.

The rearrangement joins TRBV5-5 to TRBJ2-7; TRBD1 is a possible D gene (5 bases). Trimming shortened V by 4 bases and J by 3 bases, and 11 bases separated the two germline ends. Germline lookup yields CDR1 SGHKS and CDR2 YYEKEE (reference sequence). The CDR3 has 13 residues. CDR3 amino acids: CASSPLTVYEQYF. The CDR3 DNA sequence: TGTGCCAGCAGCCCATTGACAGTCTACGAGCAGTACTTC. The entire variable domain, with the rest obtained from reference TRBV5-5 and TRBJ2-7, is as follows: DAGVTQSPTHLIKTRGQQVTLRCSPISGHKSVSWYQQVLGQGPQFIFQYYEKEERGRGNFPDRFSARQFPNYSSELNVNALLLGDSALYLCASSPLTVYEQYFGPGTRLTVT.

This clone was seen once. V is TRBV6-5 and J is TRBJ2-7, with 7 bases aligning to TRBD1. V shed 6 bases and J 9 bases; nucleotides not matched to a gene: 17. Germline CDR1 reads MNHEY; CDR2 reads SVGAGI. The CDR3 loop spans 15 amino acids. The CDR3 reads CASSRRETGRVGQYF. The CDR3 DNA reads as TGTGCCAGCAGCCGAAGAGAGACAGGGAGAGTAGGGCAGTACTTC.

The rearrangement uses TRBV5-4 and TRBJ1-6, with a possible D match to TRBD1 (5 bases). The CDR3 covers 13 residues. Germline assignment: CDR1 SGHNT and CDR2 YYREEE (reference sequence). V was clipped by 0 bases and J by 7 bases, with 5 bases between them. The CDR3 is CASSLEGNSPLHF. DNA of the CDR3: TGTGCCAGCAGCTTGGAGGGGAATTCACCCCTCCACTTT.

This chain connects TRBV7-9 to TRBJ1-6; 10 bases map to TRBD1. With 5 bases clipped from V and 7 bases from J, the junction kept 5 bases outside the gene matches. The length of the CDR3 is 15 residues. Germline CDR1 SEHNR, CDR2 FQNEAQ (reference sequence). As DNA, the CDR3 is TGTGCCAGCAGCCCGCAGGGACAGGGGAATTCACCCCTCCACTTT. Translation: CASSPQGQGNSPLHF.

This clone has only a few counts. The chain couples TRBV10-3 to TRBJ1-3; D is possibly TRBD1 (5 bases). This CDR3 is 12 amino acids long. Trimming took 8 bases from V and 4 from J, leaving 9 bases between them. Germline-derived CDR1 and CDR2 are ENHRY and SYGVKD. CDR3 nucleotides: TGTGCCATCGGCCCAGGGGGAAACACCATATATTTT. Translation: CAIGPGGNTIYF.

The J gene is TRBJ1-4, the V gene TRBV28; TRBD1 matches 8 bases. There are 14 residues in the CDR3. The trim removed 4 bases at V and 8 bases at J, leaving 6 bases unmatched. Germline V CDR1 and CDR2: MDHEN, SYDVKM. CDR3: CASSSQGVREKLFF. CDR3 DNA sequence: TGTGCCAGCAGTTCACAGGGGGTACGGGAAAAACTGTTTTTT.

The rearrangement joins TRBV30 to TRBJ2-2; TRBD1 matches 7 bases. V dropped 0 bases and J dropped 5; count of bases not matched to a gene: 6. Per germline, CDR1 GTSNPN and CDR2 SVGIG (reference sequence). The CDR3 consists of 15 residues. CDR3 nucleotide sequence: TGTGCCTGGAGTGTACGGAGACAGGGAACCGGGGAGCTGTTTTTT. This encodes CAWSVRRQGTGELFF.

This chain links TRBV9 with TRBJ1-2; D not resolved. This CDR3 region has 15 residues. V shed 4 bases and J shed 8 bases, with 21 bases lying between them. Germline V gene lookup returns CDR1 SGDLS and CDR2 YYNGEE. CDR3 sequence: CASSTRTTRAGGYTF. The DNA for the CDR3 is TGTGCCAGCAGCACCCGGACCACGAGGGCGGGGGGCTACACCTTC. Full variable domain (rest looked up from reference TRBV9 and TRBJ1-2): DSGVTQTPKHLITATGQRVTLRCSPRSGDLSVYWYQQSLDQGLQFLIQYYNGEERAKGNILERFSAQQFPDLHSELNLSSLELGDSALYFCASSTRTTRAGGYTFGSGTRLTVV.